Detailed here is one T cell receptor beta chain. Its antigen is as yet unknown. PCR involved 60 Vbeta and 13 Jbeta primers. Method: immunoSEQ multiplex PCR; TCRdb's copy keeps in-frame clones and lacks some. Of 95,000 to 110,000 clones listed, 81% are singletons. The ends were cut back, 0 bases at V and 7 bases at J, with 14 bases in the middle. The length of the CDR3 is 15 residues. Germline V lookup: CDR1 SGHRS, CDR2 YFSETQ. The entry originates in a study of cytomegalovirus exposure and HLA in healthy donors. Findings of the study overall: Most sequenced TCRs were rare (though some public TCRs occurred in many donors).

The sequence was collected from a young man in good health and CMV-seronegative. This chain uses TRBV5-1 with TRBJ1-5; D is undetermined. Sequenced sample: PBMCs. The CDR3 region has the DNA TGCGCCAGCAGCTTGGAAGGTGCGGCGAACCAGCCCCAGCATTTT. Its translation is CASSLEGAANQPQHF.